The rows below give T cell receptor beta chains drawn from one sample of a study of blood T cell repertoires in COVID-19. Libraries were prepared by immunoSEQ multiplex PCR; TCRdb keeps only in-frame clonotypes and omits some of them. The profile covers 180,000 or so clones, with 65% to 85% appearing a single time and roughly 13% taken by the ten largest. Sequenced input: PBMCs or T cells enriched from blood (not recorded which). The source is a woman aged 60-75 years who had recovered from COVID-19. Both conserved end residues are part of each CDR3. A D gene is named only where the DNA matches it firmly. Clone size appears in some rows only: once, few, many, or a class for an expanded clone.

J gene | V gene | clone size | D gene | CDR3 protein | CDR3 DNA
TRBJ2-1 | TRBV9 | . | . | CASSVAKSNEQFF | TGTGCCAGCAGCGTAGCAAAATCCAATGAGCAGTTCTTC
TRBJ2-2 | TRBV2 | . | . | CASVRERTGELFF | TGTGCCAGCGTCCGGGAGCGGACCGGGGAGCTGTTTTTT
TRBJ1-4 | TRBV5-1 | . | . | CASSSGDSEKLFF | TGCGCCAGCAGCTCCGGTGATAGTGAAAAACTGTTTTTT
TRBJ1-2 | TRBV7-8 | . | . | CASSLGRARTSPQSNYGYTF | TGTGCCAGCAGCTTAGGGAGGGCCCGGACATCCCCTCAATCTAACTATGGCTACACCTTC
TRBJ2-3 | TRBV5-4 | once | TRBD1 | CASSLGRRTGAQYF | TGTGCCAGCAGCTTGGGACGGCGGACAGGGGCGCAGTATTTT
TRBJ1-2 | TRBV5-1 | . | . | CASSLSFYGYTF | TGCGCCAGCAGCTTGTCATTCTATGGCTACACCTTC
TRBJ2-1 | TRBV5-1 | . | . | CASSPSRDKNEQFF | TGCGCCAGCAGCCCGTCCCGGGACAAGAATGAGCAGTTCTTC
TRBJ2-2 | TRBV18 | . | . | CASSLQDATGELFF | TGTGCCAGCTCACTACAGGACGCAACCGGGGAGCTGTTTTTT
TRBJ2-5 | TRBV6-5 | . | . | CASRGAHSGIKTQYF | TGTGCCAGCAGAGGGGCCCACTCTGGAATAAAGACCCAGTACTTC
TRBJ1-4 | TRBV5-1 | . | . | CASSLSTGRGSEKLFF | TGCGCCAGCAGCTTGTCAACAGGGAGAGGCAGTGAAAAACTGTTTTTT
TRBJ1-4 | TRBV19 | . | TRBD1 | CASSSTGREKLFF | TGTGCCAGTAGTTCGACAGGGAGGGAAAAACTGTTTTTT
TRBJ2-2 | TRBV5-1 | . | . | CASSPIPRGGTGELFF | TGCGCCAGCAGTCCCATTCCTAGGGGGGGCACCGGGGAGCTGTTTTTT
TRBJ1-5 | TRBV12-5 | . | . | CASGSARGNQPQHF | TGTGCTAGTGGTTCCGCTCGGGGGAATCAGCCCCAGCATTTT
TRBJ2-7 | TRBV25-1 | once | . | CASRATVYEQYF | TGTGCCAGCAGAGCGACAGTCTACGAGCAGTACTTC
TRBJ2-7 | TRBV5-4 | . | . | CASSLGGLIPYEQYF | TGTGCCAGCAGCTTGGGAGGGTTAATCCCCTACGAGCAGTACTTC
TRBJ2-1 | TRBV29-1 | . | . | CSVDLPLVVDEQFF | TGCAGCGTTGACCTCCCCCTGGTAGTGGATGAGCAGTTCTTC
TRBJ2-3 | TRBV6-5 | . | TRBD1 | CASNRGQGTDTQYF | TGTGCCAGCAACAGGGGGCAGGGCACAGATACGCAGTATTTT
TRBJ2-1 | TRBV3-1/TRBV3-2 | . | TRBD2 | CASSRTLAESYNEQFF | TGTGCCAGCAGCCGCACACTAGCGGAGTCCTACAATGAGCAGTTCTTC